Below, 21 T cell receptor beta chains from the same sample are listed, as sequenced in a study of blood T cell repertoires in COVID-19. Only in-frame clones appear in the TCRdb table, and some are missing; sequencing was by immunoSEQ multiplex PCR. The table shows 200,000 to 300,000 clones, with about nine tenths occurring only once. Input material: peripheral blood. These receptor sequences come from a person aged 18-35 years with COVID-19, enrolled during active disease.

V gene TRBV29-1 combines with J gene TRBJ2-5; TRBD2 is a possible D gene (6 bases). This CDR3 spans 13 amino acids. Germline V CDR1 and CDR2: SQVTM, ANQGSEA. V was pared by 6 bases and J by 5 bases, with 16 bases between. Written as DNA, the CDR3 is TGCAGCGTAGGGGACTTCGTGGGCGAGACCCAGTACTTC. This sequence encodes CSVGDFVGETQYF. The full variable domain, with the rest looked up from reference TRBV29-1 and TRBJ2-5, is SAVISQKPSRDICQRGTSLTIQCQVDSQVTMMFWYRQQPGQSLTLIATANQGSEATYESGFVIDKFPISRPNLTFSTLTVSNMSPEDSSIYLCSVGDFVGETQYFGPGTRLLVL.

The V and J genes are TRBV5-8 and TRBJ1-4, with a tentative D call TRBD1 (5 bases). Looked up from germline, CDR1 is SGHTS and CDR2 is YDEGEE. This CDR3 spans 17 amino acids. V was clipped by 0 bases and J by 6 bases, with 18 bases between them. CDR3 sequence (DNA): TGTGCCAGCAGCTTGGCCTCATGGGGGGTCGAGGATGAAAAACTGTTTTTT. Translated, it gives CASSLASWGVEDEKLFF.

The chain is built from TRBV4-2 and TRBJ1-6; D not resolved. The CDR3 is 13 residues long. Per germline, CDR1 LGHNA and CDR2 YNFKEQ. V lost 4 bases to trimming and J lost 8 bases, with 9 bases between them. CDR3 region: CASSPAGDSPLHF. Here the CDR3 DNA reads TGTGCCAGCAGCCCGGCGGGCGATTCACCCCTCCACTTT.

The CDR3 nucleotides read TGTGCCAGCAGTGAGCCCCGGAGGAGCACAGATACGCAGTATTTT. This encodes CASSEPRRSTDTQYF. The V gene is TRBV25-1, the J gene TRBJ2-3; maybe TRBD2 (5 bases). Trimming removed 3 bases from V and 0 bases from J, with 10 bases in between. This CDR3 comprises 15 residues. In germline, CDR1 is MGHDK, CDR2 SYGVNS.

The CDR3 loop is CASSQDWGDYGYTF. The CDR3 DNA is TGTGCCAGCAGCCAAGATTGGGGGGATTATGGCTACACCTTC. V usage is TRBV14 and J usage is TRBJ1-2, with a weak D call TRBD1 (5 bases). The CDR3 runs to 14 residues. Germline CDR1 and CDR2: SGHDN and FVKESK. Trimming left V 0 bases short and J 5 bases short, with 10 bases between. The whole variable domain, filled in from reference TRBV14 and TRBJ1-2, reads EAGVTQFPSHSVIEKGQTVTLRCDPISGHDNLYWYRRVMGKEIKFLLHFVKESKQDESGMPNNRFLAERTGGTYSTLKVQPAELEDSGVYFCASSQDWGDYGYTFGSGTRLTVV.

The V call is TRBV6-5, the J call TRBJ1-5; 9 bases match TRBD1. This CDR3 spans 11 amino acids. From germline, CDR1 is MNHEY and CDR2 SVGAGI. The J segment lost 13 bases and the V segment lost 9 bases, leaving 7 bases of the junction unmatched. The CDR3 reads CASGGDRAQHF. CDR3 nucleotide sequence: TGTGCCAGTGGCGGGGACAGGGCTCAGCATTTT.

The chain joins TRBV13 to TRBJ2-7; a weak D match, TRBD1 (6 bases). Trimming pared 4 bases from V and 6 bases from J, leaving 13 bases between. This CDR3 comprises 13 residues. The V gene's germline CDR1 is PRHDT and CDR2 FYEKMQ (reference sequence). The CDR3 spells CASSSYQGREQYF. In DNA, the CDR3 is TGTGCCAGCAGCTCCTACCAGGGGCGCGAGCAGTACTTC.

This chain joins TRBV9 and TRBJ1-1, with TRBD1 identical over 8 bases. In germline, CDR1 is SGDLS, CDR2 YYNGEE. V was pared by 3 bases and J by 3 bases, with 4 bases of the junction left unmatched. This CDR3 has 14 residues. CDR3 amino acids: CASSAGGADTEAFF. The CDR3 coding sequence is TGTGCCAGCAGCGCAGGGGGCGCGGACACTGAAGCTTTCTTT.

The genes are TRBV6-5 and TRBJ2-2, with 10 bases that match TRBD1. The germline gives CDR1 MNHEY, CDR2 SVGAGI. The CDR3 is 15 amino acids. V lost 6 bases and J lost 6; bases outside the gene matches: 7. CDR3 loop: CASSYGTGVAGELFF. CDR3 nucleotide sequence: TGTGCCAGCAGCTACGGGACAGGGGTTGCCGGGGAGCTGTTTTTT.

V and J are TRBV3-1 (or the pseudogene TRBV3-2) and TRBJ1-4; no clear D. Germline assignment: CDR1 LGHDT and CDR2 YNNKEL (reference sequence). V was clipped by 1 base and J by 4 bases, with 4 bases between them. There are 13 residues in the CDR3. CDR3 loop: CASSQVSNEKLFF. The CDR3 DNA is TGTGCCAGCAGCCAAGTCAGTAATGAAAAACTGTTTTTT.

J is TRBJ1-5 and V is TRBV7-8; D is perhaps TRBD1 (5 bases). Trimming shortened V by 1 base and J by 6 bases, and 10 bases separated the two germline ends. The CDR3 has 14 amino acids. CDR1 and CDR2 from the germline V gene are SGHVS and FQNEAQ. The CDR3 is CASSLEGVGQPQHF. CDR3 nucleotide sequence: TGTGCCAGCAGCTTAGAAGGGGTCGGTCAGCCCCAGCATTTT.

This chain connects TRBV7-9 to TRBJ2-7; TRBD2 is a possible D gene (6 bases). Germline V gene sequence: CDR1 SEHNR, CDR2 FQNEAQ (reference sequence). This CDR3 spans 16 amino acids. The V and J ends lost 4 bases and 2 bases respectively, with 18 bases between them. CDR3 region: CASSSRVGGGPYEQYF. Here the CDR3 DNA reads TGTGCCAGCAGCTCCCGCGTGGGGGGAGGCCCCTACGAGCAGTACTTC.

This clone was seen only once. The chain recombines TRBV19 with TRBJ1-1; D is unresolved. The CDR3 has 15 residues. Deletions cut 2 bases from V and 0 bases from J, with 10 bases between. The germline V gene has CDR1 LNHDA and CDR2 SQIVND (reference sequence). CDR3: CASSIISGMNTEAFF. CDR3 nucleotides: TGTGCCAGTAGTATAATCTCGGGAATGAACACTGAAGCTTTCTTT.

The chain combines TRBV15 with TRBJ2-7; TRBD2 matches 7 bases. The CDR3 loop spans 15 amino acids. The J segment lost 5 bases and the V segment lost 0 bases, leaving 7 bases of the junction unmatched. Germline V CDR1 and CDR2: LNHNV, YYDKDF (reference sequence). Here the CDR3 reads CATSRDLGGRNEQYF. The CDR3 bases are TGTGCCACCAGCAGAGATCTAGGCGGGAGAAACGAGCAGTACTTC.

The chain couples TRBV10-3 to TRBJ1-6, with D possibly being TRBD1 (6 bases). Germline V lookup: CDR1 ENHRY, CDR2 SYGVKD. The CDR3 sequence is 15 residues long. With 2 bases removed from V and 10 bases from J, the gap between germline ends came to 15 bases. The DNA of the CDR3 is TGTGCCATCAGTGAGCGCCAGGGGCAAGACTCACCCCTCCACTTT. Residues: CAISERQGQDSPLHF.

Written as DNA, the CDR3 is TGTGCCAGCAGCTCACTAGGAGGGGACAATGAGCAGTTCTTC. It is translated as CASSSLGGDNEQFF. This rearrangement joins TRBV11-3 to TRBJ2-1; D is perhaps TRBD2 (6 bases). Germline CDR1 SGHNT, CDR2 YENEEA. V was clipped by 4 bases and J by 5 bases, with 12 bases between them. This CDR3 region has 14 residues.

This clone has just a few counts. The rearrangement joins TRBV2 to TRBJ2-7; D might be TRBD1 (6 bases). The CDR3 totals 13 residues. V was shortened by 3 bases and J by 5 bases, with 11 bases between the two germline ends. Germline CDR1 SNHLY, CDR2 FYNNEI. The CDR3 DNA reads TGTGCCAGCAGTGACCTGAAGGGGGACGAGCAGTACTTC. Translation gives CASSDLKGDEQYF.

V gene TRBV30 combines with J gene TRBJ2-1; D not certain. This CDR3 is 13 amino acids long. Per germline, CDR1 GTSNPN and CDR2 SVGIG (reference sequence). Trimming stripped 0 bases from V and 8 bases from J, with 11 bases between. CDR3 in DNA: TGTGCCTGGAGTGTACAATTCGTGGATGAGCAGTTCTTC. This translates into CAWSVQFVDEQFF.

The chain is built from TRBV10-1 and TRBJ2-2; possibly TRBD2 for D (5 bases). V was pared by 0 bases and J by 7 bases, with 6 bases between. The germline V gene encodes CDR1 WNHNN and CDR2 SYGVQD (reference sequence). The CDR3 runs to 13 residues. In DNA, the CDR3 is TGCGCCAGCAGTGAGTCGGAGGTCGGGGAGCTGTTTTTT. Translation: CASSESEVGELFF.

The rearrangement uses TRBV5-6 and TRBJ1-6; D not certain. Trimming removed 2 bases from V and 7 bases from J, with 4 bases in between. CDR3 size: 12 residues. Germline V gene data show CDR1 as SGHDT and CDR2 as YYEEEE. The CDR3 region is CASSLINSPLHF. The CDR3 nucleotides read TGTGCCAGCAGCTTAATAAATTCACCCCTCCACTTT.

CDR3 bases: TGTGCCAGCAGCCCCCGGAGACTGACCGGGGAGCTGTTTTTT. Protein sequence: CASSPRRLTGELFF. This chain joins TRBV9 and TRBJ2-2, with D uncertain. Germline V CDR1 and CDR2: SGDLS, YYNGEE. With 4 bases removed from V and 5 bases from J, the gap between germline ends came to 12 bases. The CDR3 length is 14 residues.